The sequence of this TCR beta chain was determined in a study of blood T cells in healthy people across ages. Together with a sample-barcoded 5' primer, a J-beta primer mix was included in a second PCR lasting roughly 6 to 12 cycles. TCRdb re-analysed the 5' RACE reads in MiXCR, keeping a single row per CDR3 protein. Among some 890,000 distinct CDR3 sequences listed, around 29% were seen once. CDR3 length: 14 residues. Germline trimming cut 7 bases from V and 7 bases from J; bases unmatched to any gene: 10. These sequences were also reported in another study, on T cells of mothers and their children.

Sequencing was done on a sample of blood. This clonotype originated in a woman between 35 and 50 years old in good health. The chain has TRBV12-3 or TRBV12-4 and TRBJ2-4; 7 positions agree with TRBD2. The CDR3 region has the DNA TGTGCCAGCACCCCCCACGGGGGGTCGAACATTCAGTACTTC. It translates to CASTPHGGSNIQYF.